This T cell receptor beta chain was found in a study of glioma-infiltrating T cells after dendritic cell vaccination listed by TCRdb under 2016. As for the study more broadly: A cohort of 15 or so glioblastoma patients from Phase I and II dendritic cell vaccination trials was included, of whom 9 were newly diagnosed and 6 had recurrent disease. In glioblastoma patients vaccinated with dendritic cells, deep sequencing of TCR beta CDR3 regions served to measure tumor-infiltrating lymphocyte content and to compare repertoires between tumor and blood. Survival after dendritic cell vaccination was correlated with TCR sequencing metrics such as TIL content and the overlap between tumor and blood repertoires. Three intradermal dendritic cell vaccine injections were administered to patients at biweekly intervals in the arm below the axilla. Between the early 2000s and the early 2010s, the patients were given dendritic cell vaccination pulsed with autologous tumor lysate. To make the vaccine, monocyte-derived dendritic cells were cultured for six to eight days with IL-4 and GM-CSF and then pulsed overnight with autologous tumor lysate.

What this sample's time point label stands for: after dendritic cell vaccination, including at tumor progression/relapse. Patients were selected for having adequate residual fresh-frozen tumor tissue and more than two years of available survival data. Molecular status otherwise varied across the glioblastoma patients, but none of them carried an isocitrate dehydrogenase mutation. PBMC were collected before vaccination, two weeks after the third vaccination, and at tumor progression if progression occurred. Genomic DNA was extracted with the Qiagen DNeasy Blood extraction Kit. Comment on this clone: The clone's antigen remains unknown. Base qualities are not recorded, but no much larger clone differs from it by a single base.

The germline V gene encodes CDR1 MNHEY and CDR2 SVGAGI. The CDR3 contains 15 residues, cysteine and phenylalanine counted. The sequence is cut down to CDR3 DNA, 45 bases in frame from base 1. Clipping removes 2 bases from V and 8 bases from J, with 7 as the unmatched junction base count. Using the immunoSEQ assay, TCRB CDR3 regions were amplified from roughly 1.9 micrograms of genomic DNA, or from all available DNA when less than that was on hand. The multiplex PCR employed 60 forward primers targeting TCR V beta segments and 13 reverse primers targeting J beta segments. To estimate the number of reads per starting template, synthetic control templates were added to each sample at limiting dilution. The Illumina HiSeq System generated 87 bp sequencing reads. Per the source publication's procedure: PCR and sequencing errors were removed by merging closely related sequences with a nearest neighbor algorithm. TCR overlap was defined as the percentage of unique tumor TCR beta sequences that were also present in the same patient's peripheral blood. Imported from immuneACCESS, the table was reduced by TCRdb to in-frame sequences with V and J called. These copies leave out some clones; in studies compared against another copy, an unresolved V gene accounts for under half, and the cause of the remainder is not known. V, J and clone size derive from that table, while D and trimming were established from the DNA sequence. A total of fewer than 85,000 clones appear in this sample, around 87% of them only once. In total, the top ten clones hold around 2.3% of the sample.

Results and caveats for the whole study, not just this receptor: The cohort was small and heterogeneous, with few patients having full blood and tumor sets and even fewer initial-recurrent tumor pairs. The three-group TCR overlap response model was characterized as speculative, and prospective validation of the model was stated to be required. After dendritic cell vaccination, a higher estimated pretreatment TIL content predicted longer time to progression and longer overall survival. No direct relationship between TCR clonality and survival was found, suggesting that a diverse polyclonal response may matter.

The sequence derives from a human donor with glioblastoma. Sequenced material: blood, taken after dendritic cell vaccination. The rearrangement combines TRBV6-5 with TRBJ1-4; 8 central nucleotides agree with TRBD1. The CDR3 reads CASSYAGGDGEKLFF. The nucleotides are TGTGCCAGCAGTTACGCAGGGGGCGATGGGGAAAAACTGTTTTTT.